This T cell receptor (beta chain) was recorded in a study of T cell responses to AZD1222 COVID-19 vaccine (dated by TCRdb to about 2021). Regarding the complete study: AZD1222 recipients given second doses at about 4 weeks or at about 12 weeks were pooled, since spike-specific TCR depth and breadth were not found to differ between the two schedules. TCR sequencing was performed for fewer than 250 trial participants, of whom some 200 were given two doses of AZD1222 and roughly 25 were given two doses of MenACWY control vaccine. Trial participants were enrolled by age into 18-55, 56-69 and 70-plus year subgroups, with roughly 160, 29 and 62 TCR-sequenced participants respectively.

Results the study describes overall, beyond this receptor: Vaccine-associated CD4 TCRs spanned the whole spike protein, with dominant responses in regions 160-218 and 743-854. Epitopes outside the regions mutated in the B.1.351 and B.1.1.7 variants were reportedly recognized by nearly half of the unique spike-specific TCRs. No day 14 peak-response samples were available, so repertoires were characterized only after the peak T cell response. A significant rise in spike-specific TCR breadth and depth was observed after two AZD1222 doses relative to day 0 and relative to MenACWY recipients. Participants were mostly white British and included more females than males, and it was suggested by the authors that clonal diversity may have been underestimated. In the small 56-69-year group, the increase in depth fell short of significance, most likely because of low power. Conclusions about previously exposed vaccinees were limited because only a handful of AZD1222 recipients were SARS-CoV-2 seropositive at baseline.

The time point label for this specimen denotes: baseline before first vaccination. Vaccinee samples were obtained from the UK trials COV001 and COV002, which included a single-blind randomized controlled phase 2/3 trial of AZD1222 (ChAdOx1 nCoV-19) in healthy adults. For TCRbeta chain sequencing, PBMC samples from trial participants were taken at day 0 and at day 28 after the second dose. Including cysteine and phenylalanine, the CDR3 has 16 amino acids. The read is trimmed to its CDR3 DNA, 48 bases read in frame from base 1. The germline V end is reduced by 4 bases and the J end by 3 bases; junction bases left unmatched: 10. In the germline V gene (reference sequence), CDR1 corresponds to SGHNT and CDR2 to YYREEE. Concerning this clone: The antigen this receptor binds is unknown. The sample holds no much larger clone one base away, and base qualities are not on file.

The CDR3 regions of human TCRbeta chains were analyzed by immunosequencing. Per the source publication's procedure: TCRs in the repertoires were matched against a reference library of SARS-CoV-2-specific TCRs that had been generated with the MIRA antigen-specificity platform. Breadth was defined as the fraction of unique TCRs that were SARS-CoV-2-associated. Depth was defined as the fraction of total T cells that were SARS-CoV-2-associated. Using the MIRA data, each spike-specific TCR was assigned both to the spike region to which the TCR was reactive and to a CD4 or CD8 class. Log10-transformed breadth and depth values were compared by one-way ANOVA with Sidak's multiple comparisons tests. As stored in TCRdb, this immuneACCESS dataset retains in-frame rearrangements with V and J assigned. A fraction of the clones does not appear; measured against another copy, unresolved V genes explain less than half of the discrepancy, and the remainder lacks a known reason. V and J calls and clone size are copied from that table; D and trimming were computed from the DNA. The sample includes around 180,000 clones, with 75% to 90% observed a single time. The ten largest clones represent about 2.5% of the sample.

Source: peripheral blood, taken on day 0 of AZD1222 vaccination. The rearranged chain carries TRBV5-4 and TRBJ1-1; 9 middle bases align to TRBD1. This receptor was taken from an adult in good health. The CDR3 loop reads CASSPDRGGQYTEAFF. The nucleotide sequence reads TGTGCCAGCAGCCCGGACAGGGGAGGTCAGTACACTGAAGCTTTCTTT.